This T cell receptor (beta chain) was sequenced for a study of tumor and adjacent non-tumor tissue in lung cancer (dated by TCRdb to the late 2010s). A note on the overall study: Of the cohort, eleven to twelve patients had adenocarcinoma, 2 had squamous cell carcinoma and 1 had small cell lung cancer. Ages among the roughly 15 patients ranged from roughly 30 to 85 years, there were about ten men and 5 women, and disease was at TNM stage I to III. In total, sequencing yielded approximately 130,000,000 productive TCRbeta reads, which works out to an average of around 4.2 million reads per sample. The study compared bulk TCRbeta repertoires from lung tumor tissue and matched distant non-tumor lung tissue of about 14 lung cancer patients. Around 31 paired specimens, one tumor and one normal lung sample per patient, were profiled by TCRbeta CDR3 sequencing.

What the research found in general, with its limitations: A significantly larger cumulative share of the repertoire was made up by the top 100 clones in normal lung than in tumor tissue. Significantly higher TCR diversity (inverse Simpson) was observed in tumor tissue than in normal lung tissue (roughly 390 vs 170, P = 0.0075, Mann-Whitney U test). The methods do not name the sequencing platform or mention unique molecular identifiers. Peripheral blood was not sequenced, so blood TCRbeta repertoires in these lung cancer patients were not examined. With only approximately 15 patients in the cohort, the authors noted that larger samples and more detailed clinical data are needed. Significantly higher TCR diversity was found in younger patients, and higher tumor TCR diversity was associated with shorter overall and disease-free survival.

RNA was extracted from bulk unsorted tissue and checked for quality with a NanoDrop ND-1000 and an Agilent 2100. Donors were newly diagnosed lung cancer patients admitted for thoracic surgery in China between August and November 2014, without prior chemotherapy. Patients who had received previous radiotherapy or chemotherapy, or who had another concurrent cancer, were excluded from the study. Pieces of surgical tissue measuring 1-2 cm3 were kept in RNAlater solution and held at -80 degrees C until needed. Preparation of the library involved multiplex PCR. The instrument given in TCRdb is Illumina HiSeq 2500. TCRbeta libraries were constructed through three rounds of nested PCR with primers (Table S4) according to protocols adapted from ARM-PCR. Before sequencing, PCR products of 200-500 bp were excised from the gel and purified with the QIAquick gel extraction kit. On the authors' methods: Trimmomatic was used to clean the reads, FLASH merged the cleaned reads into complete CDR3 sequences, and MiTCR assigned the sequences to V(D)J germline segments. Clonal diversity was calculated as the inverse Simpson's index using VDJtools. In-frame sequences lacking a premature stop codon were counted as productive reads. TCRdb redid the processing of the public reads, applying fastp at Q25 and MiXCR, and retained in-frame beta chains. Each CDR3 protein gets just one entry, which takes the most common genes and DNA from the rows behind it. TCRdb, not the authors, supplied the V and J calls. A total of about 200,000 distinct CDR3 sequences appear in this sample, about 71% of them only once. Approximately 26% of the sample comes from the top ten.

Inclusive of the bounding cysteine and phenylalanine, the CDR3 is 19 residues long. Solely the CDR3 DNA is kept, with 57 bases framed from the first base. Taken from the germline V gene, the CDR1 and CDR2 loops are MNHEY and SVGAGI. A word on this clonotype: Its target antigen remains unknown. One end of the junction does not line up with germline, which may come from a read error.

What was sequenced was lung tumor tissue. The TCR originated in a man aged 55 to 69 with non-small cell lung cancer. The sequence links TRBV6-5 to TRBJ2-3; TRBD2 is a possible D gene, resting on 7 matching bases. The CDR3 protein is CANSSLRGGQAVVGDTQYF. The DNA sequence is as follows: TGTGCCAACAGTTCCCTCAGGGGAGGGCAGGCGGTGGTTGGAGATACGCAGTATTTT.